This TCR beta chain appears in the sequencing data of a study of blood T cell repertoires in COVID-19. The overall study: Sample material is recorded as cDNA or gDNA derived from T cells, B-cell-depleted T cells, or PBMCs.

Trimming took 9 bases from V and 5 from J; bases not matched to a gene: 3. The length of the CDR3 is 13 residues. CDR1 and CDR2 (germline): SGHAT, FQDESV (reference sequence). Source study methods: Using reference gene primer amplification, nucleated cell counts were estimated. TCRdb's table, derived via immunoSEQ multiplex PCR, lists solely in-frame clones and lacks some. V, J and clone size derive from that table, while D and trimming were established from the DNA sequence. The data show some 70,000 clones, with 83% seen just once and 40% to 50% held by the top ten. This clonotype was sampled from a man older than 75 with acute or convalescent COVID-19. The rearrangement links TRBV11-1 to TRBJ2-1, with 11 bases matching TRBD2. Sequencing was carried out using peripheral blood. CDR3 sequence: CASGTSGDNEQFF. CDR3 DNA sequence: TGTGCCAGTGGGACTAGCGGAGACAATGAGCAGTTCTTC.